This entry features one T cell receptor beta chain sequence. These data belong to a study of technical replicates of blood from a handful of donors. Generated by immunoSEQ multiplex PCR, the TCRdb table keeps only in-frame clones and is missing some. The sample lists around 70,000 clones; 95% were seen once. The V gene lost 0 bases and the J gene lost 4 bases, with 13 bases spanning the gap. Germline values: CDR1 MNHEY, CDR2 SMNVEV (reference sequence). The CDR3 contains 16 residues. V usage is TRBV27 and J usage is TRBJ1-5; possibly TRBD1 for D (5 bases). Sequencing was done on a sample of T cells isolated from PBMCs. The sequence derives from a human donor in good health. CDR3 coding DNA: TGTGCCAGCAGTTTATCGGGGCCAGGCCAGAATCAGCCCCAGCATTTT. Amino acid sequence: CASSLSGPGQNQPQHF.